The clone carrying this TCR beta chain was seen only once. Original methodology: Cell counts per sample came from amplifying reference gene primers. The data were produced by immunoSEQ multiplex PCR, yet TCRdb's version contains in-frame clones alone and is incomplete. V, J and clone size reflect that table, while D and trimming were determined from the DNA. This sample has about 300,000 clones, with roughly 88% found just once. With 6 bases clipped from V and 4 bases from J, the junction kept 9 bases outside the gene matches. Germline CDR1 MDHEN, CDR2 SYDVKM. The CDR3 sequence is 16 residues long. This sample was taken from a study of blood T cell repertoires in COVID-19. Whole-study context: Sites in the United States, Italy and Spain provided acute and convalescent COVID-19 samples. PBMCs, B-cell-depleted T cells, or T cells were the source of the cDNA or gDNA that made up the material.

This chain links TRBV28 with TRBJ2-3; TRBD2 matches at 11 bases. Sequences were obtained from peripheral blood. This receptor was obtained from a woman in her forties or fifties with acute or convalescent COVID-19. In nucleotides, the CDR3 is TGTGCCAGCAGGGTTAGCGGGAGGGGAGCCGCAGATACGCAGTATTTT. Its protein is CASRVSGRGAADTQYF.